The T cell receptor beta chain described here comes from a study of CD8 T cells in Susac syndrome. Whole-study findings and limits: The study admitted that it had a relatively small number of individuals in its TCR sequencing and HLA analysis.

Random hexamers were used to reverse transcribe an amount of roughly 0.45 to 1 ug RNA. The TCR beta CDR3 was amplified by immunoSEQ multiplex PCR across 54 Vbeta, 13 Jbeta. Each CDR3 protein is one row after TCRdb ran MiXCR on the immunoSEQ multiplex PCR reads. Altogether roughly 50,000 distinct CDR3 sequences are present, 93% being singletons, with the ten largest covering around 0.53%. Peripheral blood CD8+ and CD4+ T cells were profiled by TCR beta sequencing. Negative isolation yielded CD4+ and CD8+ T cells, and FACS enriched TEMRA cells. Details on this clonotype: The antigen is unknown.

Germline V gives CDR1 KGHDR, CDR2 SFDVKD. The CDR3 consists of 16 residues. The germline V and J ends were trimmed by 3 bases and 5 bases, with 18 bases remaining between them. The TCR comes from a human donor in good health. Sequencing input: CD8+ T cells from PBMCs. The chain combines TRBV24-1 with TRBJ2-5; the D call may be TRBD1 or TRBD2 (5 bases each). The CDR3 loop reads CATSDPEGGGWETQYF. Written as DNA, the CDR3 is TGTGCCACCAGTGATCCCGAGGGTGGGGGATGGGAGACCCAGTACTTC.